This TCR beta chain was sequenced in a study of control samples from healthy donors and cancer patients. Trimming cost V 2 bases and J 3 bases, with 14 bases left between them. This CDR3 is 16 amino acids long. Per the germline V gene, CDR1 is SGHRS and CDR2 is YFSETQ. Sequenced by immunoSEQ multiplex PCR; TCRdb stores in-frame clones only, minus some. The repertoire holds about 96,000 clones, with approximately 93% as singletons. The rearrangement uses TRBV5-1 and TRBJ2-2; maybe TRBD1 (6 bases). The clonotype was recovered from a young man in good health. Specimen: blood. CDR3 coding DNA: TGCGCCAGCAGCTTTATTAAGGACAGCCACACCGGGGAGCTGTTTTTT. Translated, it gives CASSFIKDSHTGELFF.